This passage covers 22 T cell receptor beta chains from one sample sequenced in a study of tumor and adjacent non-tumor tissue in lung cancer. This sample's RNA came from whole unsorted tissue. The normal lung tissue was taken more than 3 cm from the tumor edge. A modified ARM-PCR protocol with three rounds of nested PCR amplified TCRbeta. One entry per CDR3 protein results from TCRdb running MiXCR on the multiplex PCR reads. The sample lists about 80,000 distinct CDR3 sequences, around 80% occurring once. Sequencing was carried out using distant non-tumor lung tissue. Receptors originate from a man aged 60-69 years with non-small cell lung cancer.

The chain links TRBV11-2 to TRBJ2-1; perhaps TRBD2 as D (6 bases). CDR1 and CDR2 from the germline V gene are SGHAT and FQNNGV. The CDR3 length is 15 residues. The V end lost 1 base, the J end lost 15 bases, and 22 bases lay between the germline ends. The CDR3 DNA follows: TGTGCCAGCAGCTTAGCCCTGCGGGATTACAATGAACGGTTCTTC. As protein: CASSLALRDYNERFF.

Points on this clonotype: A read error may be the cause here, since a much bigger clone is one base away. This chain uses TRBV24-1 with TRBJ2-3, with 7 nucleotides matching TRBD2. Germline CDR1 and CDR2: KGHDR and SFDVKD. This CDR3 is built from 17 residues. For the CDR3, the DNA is TGTGCCACCAGTGATTTGGCTAGCGGAGACCGCACAGATACGCATTATTTT. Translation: CATSDLASGDRTDTHYF.

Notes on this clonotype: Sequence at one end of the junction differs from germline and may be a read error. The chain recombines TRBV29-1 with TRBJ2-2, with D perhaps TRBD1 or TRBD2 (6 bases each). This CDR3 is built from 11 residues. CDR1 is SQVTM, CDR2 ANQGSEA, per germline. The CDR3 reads CIVGGRGEPFF. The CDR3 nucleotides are TGCATCGTTGGAGGAAGGGGGGAGCCGTTTTTT.

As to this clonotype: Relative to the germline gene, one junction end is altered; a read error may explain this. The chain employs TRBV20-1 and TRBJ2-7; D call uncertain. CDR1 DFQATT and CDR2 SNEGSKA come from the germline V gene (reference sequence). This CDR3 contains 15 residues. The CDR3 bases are TGCAGTGCTAGAAATTTCGGCAGGTTCTCCTACGAGCAGTATTTC. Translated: CSARNFGRFSYEQYF.

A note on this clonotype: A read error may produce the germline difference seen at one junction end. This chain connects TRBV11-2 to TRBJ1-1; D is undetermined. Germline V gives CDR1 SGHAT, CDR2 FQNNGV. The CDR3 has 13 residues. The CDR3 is CASSLQGGRDALF. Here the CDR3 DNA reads TGTGCCAGCAGCTTGCAAGGAGGTCGTGACGCTCTCTTT.

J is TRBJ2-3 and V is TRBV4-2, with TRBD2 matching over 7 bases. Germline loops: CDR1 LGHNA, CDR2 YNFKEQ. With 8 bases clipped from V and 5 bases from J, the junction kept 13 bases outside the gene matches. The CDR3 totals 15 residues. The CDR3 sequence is CASASKGWGGDTQYF. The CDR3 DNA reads TGTGCCAGCGCAAGTAAAGGGTGGGGGGGAGATACGCAGTATTTT.

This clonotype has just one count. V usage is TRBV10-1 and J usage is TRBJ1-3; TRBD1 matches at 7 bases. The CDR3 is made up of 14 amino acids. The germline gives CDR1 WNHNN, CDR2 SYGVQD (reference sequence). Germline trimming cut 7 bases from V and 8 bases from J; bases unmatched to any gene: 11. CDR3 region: CASNQTGLGYTIYF. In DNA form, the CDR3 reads TGCGCCAGCAACCAGACAGGGCTGGGATACACCATATATTTT.

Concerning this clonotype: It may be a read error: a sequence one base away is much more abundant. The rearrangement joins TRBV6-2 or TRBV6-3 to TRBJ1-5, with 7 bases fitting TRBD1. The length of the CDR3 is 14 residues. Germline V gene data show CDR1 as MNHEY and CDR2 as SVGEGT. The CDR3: CASRDWDRGQPQQF. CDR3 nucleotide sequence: TGTGCCAGCAGGGATTGGGACAGAGGTCAGCCCCAGCAATTT.

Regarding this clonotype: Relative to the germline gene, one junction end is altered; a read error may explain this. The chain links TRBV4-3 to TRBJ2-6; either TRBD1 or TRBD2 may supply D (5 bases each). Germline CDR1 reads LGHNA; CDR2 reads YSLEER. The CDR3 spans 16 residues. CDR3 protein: CASTQEAVSGTIVLTF. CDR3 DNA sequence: TGCGCCAGCACCCAAGAGGCGGTGTCTGGGACCATCGTCCTGACTTTC.

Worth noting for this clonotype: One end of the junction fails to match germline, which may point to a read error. CDR3 sequence (DNA): TGCGCCAGCAGCCAAGAGGGACAGTGTTCATCGGACTATGGCTACATCTTC. Translation gives CASSQEGQCSSDYGYIF. The rearrangement joins TRBV4-3 to TRBJ1-2; 7 nucleotides agree with TRBD1. The CDR3 extends over 17 amino acids. Germline lookup yields CDR1 LGHNA and CDR2 YSLEER.

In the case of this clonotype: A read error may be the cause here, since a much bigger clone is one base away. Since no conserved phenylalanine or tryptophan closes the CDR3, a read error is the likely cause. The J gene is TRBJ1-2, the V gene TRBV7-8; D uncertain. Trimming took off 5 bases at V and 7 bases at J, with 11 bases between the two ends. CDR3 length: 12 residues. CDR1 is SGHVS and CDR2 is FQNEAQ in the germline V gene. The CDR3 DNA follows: TGTGCCAGCAGCCCAAAAGGGTCTGGCTACACCTTA. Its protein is CASSPKGSGYTL.

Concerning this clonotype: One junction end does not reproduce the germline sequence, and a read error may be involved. The CDR3 region has the DNA TGTGCCATCATCTCTGCAGGGGAAGAGACCCAATACTTC. As protein: CAIISAGEETQYF. The V call is TRBV11-2, the J call TRBJ2-5; the D gene is possibly TRBD1 (6 bases). CDR1 and CDR2 (germline): SGHAT, FQNNGV. The length of the CDR3 is 13 residues. Full variable domain (outside the CDR3, taken from reference TRBV11-2 and TRBJ2-5): EAGVAQSPRYKIIEKRQSVAFWCNPISGHATLYWYQQILGQGPKLLIQFQNNGVVDDSQLPKDRFSAERLKGVDSTLKIQPAKLEDSAVYLCAIISAGEETQYFGPGTRLLVL.

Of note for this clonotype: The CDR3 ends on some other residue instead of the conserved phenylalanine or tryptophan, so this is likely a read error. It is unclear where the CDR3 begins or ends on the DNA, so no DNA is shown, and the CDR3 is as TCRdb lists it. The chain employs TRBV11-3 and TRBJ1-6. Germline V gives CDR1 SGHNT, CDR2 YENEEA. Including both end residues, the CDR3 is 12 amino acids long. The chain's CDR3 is CASSDGYPHHHI.

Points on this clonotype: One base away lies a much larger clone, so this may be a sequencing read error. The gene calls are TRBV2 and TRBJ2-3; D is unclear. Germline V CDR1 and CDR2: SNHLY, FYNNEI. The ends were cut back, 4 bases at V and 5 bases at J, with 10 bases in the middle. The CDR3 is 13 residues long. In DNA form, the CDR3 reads TGTGCCAGCAGTGTCGACACCAAAGATACGCAGTATTTT. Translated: CASSVDTKDTQYF.

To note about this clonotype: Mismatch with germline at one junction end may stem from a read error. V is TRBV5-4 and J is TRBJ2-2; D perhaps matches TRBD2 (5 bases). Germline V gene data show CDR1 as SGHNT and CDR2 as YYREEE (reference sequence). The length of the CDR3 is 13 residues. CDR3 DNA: TGTGCCAGTAGCTTACCGGGGTTCTGGGAGCTGTTTTTT. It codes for CASSLPGFWELFF.

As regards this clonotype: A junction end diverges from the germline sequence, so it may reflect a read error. CDR3 in amino acids: CASNLVTGGFHQETQYF. The CDR3, as DNA: TGCGCCAGCAACTTGGTAACAGGGGGCTTTCACCAAGAGACCCAGTACTTC. The V gene is TRBV11-1, the J gene TRBJ2-5; 9 nucleotides line up with TRBD1. The CDR3 is made up of 17 amino acids. Germline V gene sequence: CDR1 SGHAT, CDR2 FQDESV (reference sequence).

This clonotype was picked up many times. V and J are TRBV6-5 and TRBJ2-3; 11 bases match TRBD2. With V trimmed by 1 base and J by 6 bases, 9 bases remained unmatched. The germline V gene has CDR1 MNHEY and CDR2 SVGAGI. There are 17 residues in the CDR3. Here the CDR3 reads CASSYFGTSGFSDTQYF. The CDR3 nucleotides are TGTGCCAGCAGTTACTTTGGGACTAGCGGATTTTCGGATACGCAGTATTTT.

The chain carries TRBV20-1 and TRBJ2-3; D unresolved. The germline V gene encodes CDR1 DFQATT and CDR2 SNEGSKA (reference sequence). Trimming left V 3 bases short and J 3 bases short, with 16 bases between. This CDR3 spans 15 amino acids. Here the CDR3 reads CSASAEKKGTDTQYF. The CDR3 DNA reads TGCAGTGCTAGTGCGGAAAAAAAGGGTACAGATACGCAGTATTTT.

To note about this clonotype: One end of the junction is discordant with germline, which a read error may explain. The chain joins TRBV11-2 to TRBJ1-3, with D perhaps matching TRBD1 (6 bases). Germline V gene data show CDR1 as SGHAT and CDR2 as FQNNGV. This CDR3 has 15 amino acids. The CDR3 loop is CASNLGGGSGNTIYF. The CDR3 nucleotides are TGTGCCAGCAACTTAGGGGGTGGCTCCGGAAACACCATATATTTT.

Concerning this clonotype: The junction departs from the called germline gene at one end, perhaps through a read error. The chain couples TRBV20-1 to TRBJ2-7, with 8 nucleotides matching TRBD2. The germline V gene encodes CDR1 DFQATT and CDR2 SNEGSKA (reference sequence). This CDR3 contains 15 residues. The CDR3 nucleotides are TGCAGTGATGCTTCCGGGACTAGAGGTCTGAGGGATCAGTGCTTC. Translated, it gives CSDASGTRGLRDQCF.

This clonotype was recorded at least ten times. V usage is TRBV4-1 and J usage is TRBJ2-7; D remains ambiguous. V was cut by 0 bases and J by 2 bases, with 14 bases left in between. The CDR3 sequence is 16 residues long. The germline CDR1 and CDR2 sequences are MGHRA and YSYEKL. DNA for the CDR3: TGCGCCAGCAGCCAAGATCTGGCTGTGGGTGCCTACGAGCAGTACTTC. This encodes CASSQDLAVGAYEQYF.

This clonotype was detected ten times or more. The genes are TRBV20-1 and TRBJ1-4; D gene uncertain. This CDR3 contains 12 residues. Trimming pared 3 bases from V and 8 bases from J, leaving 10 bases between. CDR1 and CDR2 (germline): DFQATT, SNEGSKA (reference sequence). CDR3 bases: TGCAGTGCTAGGCCCGCCGGGGAAAAACTGTTTTTT. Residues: CSARPAGEKLFF.